What follows are 10 T cell receptor beta chains derived from one specimen sequenced in a study of T-cell memory formation after mild COVID-19. MiXCR was run by TCRdb on the 5' RACE reads, yielding one entry per CDR3 protein. The sample includes approximately 270,000 distinct CDR3 sequences, around 15% of them seen just once. The sequenced sample consisted of PBMCs or a T cell subset sorted from them (not recorded which). Receptor source: a man aged 18 to 29 who had mild COVID-19 (a few samples of this study predate the infection). Cell type and time point are not known.

V is TRBV11-3 and J is TRBJ2-1; the match to TRBD2 covers 9 bases. The CDR3 sequence is 16 residues long. The trim removed 5 bases at V and 5 bases at J, leaving 10 bases unmatched. Germline-derived CDR1 and CDR2 are SGHNT and YENEEA. The chain's CDR3 is CASSHSGRGGDNEQFF. CDR3 coding DNA: TGTGCCAGCAGCCACTCCGGGCGGGGGGGAGACAATGAGCAGTTCTTC.

This clonotype was seen many times. The chain joins TRBV7-2 to TRBJ2-3, with D unclear. Trimming left V 5 bases short and J 0 bases short, with 6 bases between. This CDR3 is 13 amino acids long. Germline-derived CDR1 and CDR2 are SGHTA and FQGNSA. CDR3 residues: CASSPYSTDTQYF. The CDR3 DNA reads as TGTGCCAGCAGCCCCTATAGCACAGATACGCAGTATTTT.

This chain uses TRBV19 with TRBJ2-3; 7 nucleotides align to TRBD2. The CDR3 is 16 residues long. With V trimmed by 7 bases and J by 4 bases, 14 bases remained unmatched. Germline values: CDR1 LNHDA, CDR2 SQIVND (reference sequence). CDR3 region: CASTTLASGGSDTQYF. The CDR3 DNA follows: TGTGCCAGTACCACACTAGCGTCTGGAGGTTCAGATACGCAGTATTTT.

This clonotype was detected only a few times. V usage is TRBV6-5 and J usage is TRBJ2-4; D is perhaps TRBD2 (6 bases). This CDR3 region has 15 residues. CDR1 is MNHEY, CDR2 SVGAGI, per germline. With 5 bases removed from V and 1 base from J, the gap between germline ends came to 12 bases. The CDR3 coding sequence is TGTGCCAGCAGTACTCATGGGGGGGCCAAAAACATTCAGTACTTC. Translation gives CASSTHGGAKNIQYF.

This clonotype has a handful of counts. The rearrangement joins TRBV7-6 to TRBJ2-7; 8 nucleotides match TRBD1. Germline assignment: CDR1 SGHVS and CDR2 FNYEAQ. The CDR3 is made up of 14 amino acids. After removal of 0 bases from V and 2 bases from J, the junction contained 0 bases not matched to a gene. In DNA form, the CDR3 reads TGTGCCAGCAGCTTAGCGGACAGGGCCTACGAGCAGTACGTC. Amino acids: CASSLADRAYEQYV.

The V gene is TRBV13, the J gene TRBJ2-2; D is perhaps TRBD1 (6 bases). The V gene's germline CDR1 is PRHDT and CDR2 FYEKMQ (reference sequence). Trimming left V 5 bases short and J 6 bases short, with 13 bases between. CDR3 length: 14 amino acids. The CDR3 nucleotides are TGTGCCAGCAGCCCGAACGGACAGTCCGGGGAGCTGTTTTTT. Protein: CASSPNGQSGELFF. The whole variable domain, remainder taken from reference TRBV13 and TRBJ2-2, is AAGVIQSPRHLIKEKRETATLKCYPIPRHDTVYWYQQGPGQDPQFLISFYEKMQSDKGSIPDRFSAQQFSDYHSELNMSSLELGDSALYFCASSPNGQSGELFFGEGSRLTVL.

This chain links TRBV9 with TRBJ1-2; D is undetermined. There are 11 residues in the CDR3. CDR1 is SGDLS and CDR2 is YYNGEE in the germline V gene. Trimming took 3 bases from V and 10 from J, leaving 10 bases between them. For the CDR3, the DNA is TGTGCCAGCAGCGAGTTTGGTTCCTACACCTTC. Translating it yields CASSEFGSYTF.

The sample holds a few counts of this clonotype. The J gene is TRBJ2-6, the V gene TRBV4-2; D tentatively reads TRBD1 or TRBD2 (6 bases each). Trimming stripped 3 bases from V and 4 bases from J, with 19 bases between. CDR1 is LGHNA, CDR2 YNFKEQ, per germline. The CDR3 sequence is 18 residues long. The CDR3 is CASSQRDTYLAGANVLTF. CDR3 DNA: TGTGCCAGCAGCCAGCGGGACACCTATTTGGCGGGGGCCAACGTCCTGACTTTC.

This clonotype has a handful of counts. The rearrangement uses TRBV6-2 or TRBV6-3 and TRBJ1-1; D gene unclear. CDR3 length: 14 amino acids. The V end was cut by 7 bases, the J end by 0 bases, with 12 bases between. Per germline, CDR1 MNHEY and CDR2 SVGEGT. CDR3 in DNA: TGTGCCAGCACAAAAGGTTGGATGAACACTGAAGCTTTCTTT. It translates to CASTKGWMNTEAFF.

This clonotype has more than one count but fewer than ten. The genes are TRBV9 and TRBJ1-2; D is ambiguous. The CDR3 extends over 14 amino acids. V was pared by 0 bases and J by 8 bases, with 14 bases between. Germline-derived CDR1 and CDR2 are SGDLS and YYNGEE. The CDR3 DNA reads TGTGCCAGCAGCGTAGACGGTGAGGGATGGGGCTACACCTTC. Translation: CASSVDGEGWGYTF. Full variable domain (outside the CDR3, taken from reference TRBV9 and TRBJ1-2): DSGVTQTPKHLITATGQRVTLRCSPRSGDLSVYWYQQSLDQGLQFLIQYYNGEERAKGNILERFSAQQFPDLHSELNLSSLELGDSALYFCASSVDGEGWGYTFGSGTRLTVV.